The 29 T cell receptor beta chains reported below all come from one sample, sequenced in a study of control samples from healthy donors and cancer patients. Clones were sequenced by immunoSEQ multiplex PCR, and TCRdb holds only the in-frame ones, with some missing. The sample lists about 96,000 clones; roughly 93% were seen once. Specimen: blood. These TCRs come from a young man in good health.

The chain has TRBV6-5 and TRBJ1-5; a weak D match, TRBD1 (6 bases). The CDR3 is made up of 15 amino acids. Looked up from germline, CDR1 is MNHEY and CDR2 is SVGAGI. V was clipped by 8 bases and J by 0 bases, with 14 bases between them. This CDR3 is CASSEQGYSNQPQHF. In DNA, the CDR3 is TGTGCCAGCTCAGAACAGGGATATAGCAATCAGCCCCAGCATTTT.

Of note for this clone: Sequence at one end of the junction differs from germline and may be a read error. Within the sample, other DNA sequences also encode this same CDR3. The chain joins TRBV6-5 to TRBJ2-5; perhaps TRBD2 as D (6 bases). Germline values: CDR1 MNHEY, CDR2 SVGAGI. This CDR3 has 15 amino acids. DNA of the CDR3: TGCGCCAGCAGTTACGGGACTCCCGTCGGAGAGACCCAGTACTTC. Translated, it gives CASSYGTPVGETQYF.

V usage is TRBV19 and J usage is TRBJ1-6; unclear D gene. CDR3 length: 14 residues. V lost 2 bases and J 4 bases, leaving 6 bases between the germline ends. CDR1 and CDR2 (germline): LNHDA, SQIVND (reference sequence). Written as DNA, the CDR3 is TGTGCCAGTAGTATATTGGGATATAATTCACCCCTCCACTTT. The encoded protein is CASSILGYNSPLHF. Together with reference TRBV19 and TRBJ1-6, the CDR3 gives the full variable domain: DGGITQSPKYLFRKEGQNVTLSCEQNLNHDAMYWYRQDPGQGLRLIYYSQIVNDFQKGDIAEGYSVSREKKESFPLTVTSAQKNPTAFYLCASSILGYNSPLHFGNGTRLTVT.

As regards this clone: Different DNA sequences within this sample yield the same CDR3. V gene TRBV5-1 combines with J gene TRBJ2-7, with D hard to call. The CDR3 is 11 amino acids. V was shortened by 3 bases and J by 3 bases, with 4 bases between the two germline ends. Germline CDR1 is SGHRS and CDR2 is YFSETQ. The CDR3 spells CASSSSYEQYF. The CDR3 DNA reads as TGCGCCAGCAGCTCCAGCTACGAGCAGTACTTC.

In this sample, this clone turned up a few times. The rearrangement links TRBV6-4 to TRBJ2-1; the match to TRBD2 covers 12 bases. The germline V gene encodes CDR1 MRHNA and CDR2 SNTAGT. CDR3 length: 14 amino acids. V lost 4 bases to trimming and J lost 6 bases; unmatched junction nucleotides: 1. The CDR3 reads CASSGTSGANEQFF. CDR3 DNA sequence: TGTGCCAGCAGTGGGACTAGCGGGGCCAATGAGCAGTTCTTC.

V gene TRBV6-2 or TRBV6-3 combines with J gene TRBJ2-3; D unresolved. The CDR3 covers 13 residues. Germline CDR1 and CDR2: MNHEY and SVGEGT. The V gene lost 5 bases and the J gene lost 2 bases, with 8 bases spanning the gap. CDR3 coding DNA: TGTGCCAGCAGTCAGGACGTCACAGATACGCAGTATTTT. It is translated as CASSQDVTDTQYF.

The V call is TRBV7-8, the J call TRBJ1-4, with a possible D match to TRBD1 (5 bases). The CDR3 runs 17 residues. V lost 1 base and J 2 bases, leaving 14 bases between the germline ends. Germline V gives CDR1 SGHVS, CDR2 FQNEAQ. CDR3 protein: CASSLGAGRLTNEKLFF. DNA for the CDR3: TGTGCCAGCAGCTTAGGGGCAGGGAGGCTCACTAATGAAAAACTGTTTTTT.

In DNA, the CDR3 is TGTGCCAGCAGCTTCGGGTGGCGGTTTTATGGCTACACCTTC. Translated: CASSFGWRFYGYTF. The chain combines TRBV5-5 with TRBJ1-2; D not resolved. Germline CDR1 is SGHKS and CDR2 is YYEKEE (reference sequence). The CDR3 covers 14 residues. The V and J ends lost 2 bases and 5 bases respectively, with 13 bases between them.

V is TRBV2 and J is TRBJ2-7, with 8 bases lining up with TRBD1. This CDR3 spans 16 amino acids. Germline CDR1 SNHLY, CDR2 FYNNEI. Trimming cost V 0 bases and J 0 bases; bases outside gene matches: 4. In DNA form, the CDR3 reads TGTGCCAGCAGTGAAGCCGTCGGACAGGGCTCCTACGAGCAGTACTTC. Residues: CASSEAVGQGSYEQYF.

The rearrangement joins TRBV4-1 to TRBJ1-2; 7 bases line up with TRBD1. CDR3 length: 14 residues. Germline V gives CDR1 MGHRA, CDR2 YSYEKL. V shed 1 base, J shed 4 bases, and the junction held 3 bases outside the gene matches. In DNA form, the CDR3 reads TGCGCCAGCAGCCAAGTTGACAGGGTCTATGGCTACACCTTC. Its protein product is CASSQVDRVYGYTF.

The chain couples TRBV6-4 to TRBJ2-6; D unresolved. The CDR3 is made up of 14 amino acids. V lost 5 bases and J lost 2, with 7 bases in between. Per the germline V gene, CDR1 is MRHNA and CDR2 is SNTAGT. The CDR3 DNA is TGTGCCAGCAGTTCAAGAGCTGGGGCCAACGTCCTGACTTTC. Protein product: CASSSRAGANVLTF.

This chain connects TRBV6-2 or TRBV6-3 to TRBJ2-6; D is undetermined. Looked up from germline, CDR1 is MNHEY and CDR2 is SVGEGT. This CDR3 contains 15 residues. V was shortened by 2 bases and J by 0 bases, with 5 bases between the two germline ends. The CDR3 nucleotides read TGTGCCAGCAGTTACGGGGTCTCTGGGGCCAACGTCCTGACTTTC. Its translation: CASSYGVSGANVLTF.

This clone occurred once. This chain connects TRBV4-2 to TRBJ2-5, with D unclear. This CDR3 contains 15 residues. Germline loops: CDR1 LGHNA, CDR2 YNFKEQ. V shed 0 bases and J shed 4 bases, with 12 bases lying between them. The CDR3 DNA reads as TGTGCCAGCAGCCAAGATACCGCGCCGGGAGAGACCCAGTACTTC. Its translation: CASSQDTAPGETQYF.

Points on this clone: This specimen includes other DNA sequences encoding the same CDR3. The rearrangement joins TRBV10-1 to TRBJ1-2; possibly TRBD1 for D (5 bases). This CDR3 comprises 13 residues. Trimming cost V 2 bases and J 4 bases, with 8 bases left between them. Germline CDR1 is WNHNN and CDR2 is SYGVQD (reference sequence). CDR3 in amino acids: CASSETGAYGYTF. CDR3 bases: TGCGCCAGCAGTGAGACCGGGGCCTATGGCTACACCTTC.

The chain is built from TRBV3-1 (or the pseudogene TRBV3-2) and TRBJ1-1; possibly TRBD1 for D (5 bases). The CDR3 is made up of 17 amino acids. Deletions cut 7 bases from V and 2 bases from J, with 23 bases between. The V gene's germline CDR1 is LGHDT and CDR2 YNNKEL (reference sequence). CDR3 DNA sequence: TGTGCCAGCACTAGTCACGGGGCCGGGAGATATAACACTGAAGCTTTCTTT. This sequence encodes CASTSHGAGRYNTEAFF.

This chain links TRBV13 with TRBJ2-7, with D perhaps TRBD1 (6 bases). Germline CDR1 PRHDT, CDR2 FYEKMQ (reference sequence). CDR3 length: 14 amino acids. V lost 4 bases to trimming and J lost 3 bases, with 13 bases between them. CDR3 protein: CASSYGQINYEQYF. The CDR3 coding sequence is TGTGCCAGCAGCTACGGACAGATAAACTACGAGCAGTACTTC.

The V call is TRBV4-2, the J call TRBJ1-1; D ambiguous. The ends were cut back, 1 base at V and 4 bases at J, with 1 base in the middle. Looked up from germline, CDR1 is LGHNA and CDR2 is YNFKEQ. This CDR3 has 11 residues. The CDR3, as DNA: TGTGCCAGCAGCCAAGGCACTGAAGCTTTCTTT. Its translation: CASSQGTEAFF.

The rearrangement joins TRBV4-3 to TRBJ2-2; D might be TRBD2 (6 bases). The CDR3 has 14 amino acids. The V end lost 6 bases, the J end lost 2 bases, and 10 bases lay between the germline ends. CDR1 and CDR2 (germline): LGHNA, YSLEER. Here the CDR3 reads CASRAGTNTGELFF. Here the CDR3 DNA reads TGCGCCAGCAGGGCCGGGACTAACACCGGGGAGCTGTTTTTT.

The chain is built from TRBV19 and TRBJ2-1, with D uncertain. The CDR3 is 13 amino acids. Trimming removed 5 bases at V and 8 bases at J, with 13 bases between. CDR1 and CDR2 from the germline V gene are LNHDA and SQIVND (reference sequence). The CDR3 DNA reads TGTGCCAGTAGTCTCGTCGAGTTGGATGAGCAGTTCTTC. Residues: CASSLVELDEQFF. The full variable domain, in which reference TRBV19 and TRBJ2-1 provide the parts outside the CDR3, is DGGITQSPKYLFRKEGQNVTLSCEQNLNHDAMYWYRQDPGQGLRLIYYSQIVNDFQKGDIAEGYSVSREKKESFPLTVTSAQKNPTAFYLCASSLVELDEQFFGPGTRLTVL.

CDR3 DNA sequence: TGTGCCAGCAGTGACCGTAGCAATGAGCAGTTCTTC. Amino acid sequence: CASSDRSNEQFF. V and J are TRBV6-2 or TRBV6-3 and TRBJ2-1; D is undetermined. The V and J ends lost 5 bases and 6 bases respectively, with 8 bases between them. This CDR3 is built from 12 residues. Germline V gene lookup returns CDR1 MNHEY and CDR2 SVGEGT.

The rearrangement links TRBV12-3 or TRBV12-4 to TRBJ2-7; D is ambiguous. The CDR3 contains 13 residues. Trimming pared 3 bases from V and 3 bases from J, leaving 9 bases between. The CDR3 DNA reads TGTGCCAGCAGTTTTGGCAGTGTCTACGAGCAGTACTTC. Its protein is CASSFGSVYEQYF.

The CDR3: CASSLPGRNSPLHF. The CDR3 coding sequence is TGTGCCAGCAGTTTACCGGGACGAAATTCACCCCTCCACTTT. The chain combines TRBV6-5 with TRBJ1-6; D perhaps matches TRBD1 (5 bases). CDR1 MNHEY and CDR2 SVGAGI come from the germline V gene. V lost 4 bases to trimming and J lost 7 bases, with 11 bases between them. The CDR3 has 14 amino acids.

This chain connects TRBV6-6 to TRBJ1-5, with no clear D. This CDR3 is built from 17 residues. The V gene's germline CDR1 is MNHNY and CDR2 SVGAGI (reference sequence). Between the trimmed V and J ends, which lost 5 bases and 4 bases, there was a span of 21 bases. Written as DNA, the CDR3 is TGTGCCAGCAGTCCTCGTCCCCGGGCGACTTTTAATCAGCCCCAGCATTTT. Amino acids: CASSPRPRATFNQPQHF.

The chain joins TRBV4-1 to TRBJ1-1; 8 bases are shared with TRBD1. V dropped 0 bases and J dropped 5; count of bases not matched to a gene: 5. Germline V CDR1 and CDR2: MGHRA, YSYEKL. The CDR3 runs 15 residues. CDR3 sequence (DNA): TGCGCCAGCAGCCAAGATAGACAGGGGAGGACTGAAGCTTTCTTT. Its translation is CASSQDRQGRTEAFF.

The chain couples TRBV27 to TRBJ2-6; 9 nucleotides agree with TRBD1. V was clipped by 6 bases and J by 1 base; unmatched bases: 10. The CDR3 runs to 18 residues. CDR1 and CDR2 (germline): MNHEY, SMNVEV (reference sequence). For the CDR3, the DNA is TGTGCCAGCAGCACAACGGGACAGGGTTTTTCTGGGGCCAACGTCCTGACTTTC. This gives the protein CASSTTGQGFSGANVLTF.

The CDR3 spells CASSSGSSGNQPQHF. The CDR3 region has the DNA TGTGCCAGCAGTTCTGGTAGTTCGGGCAATCAGCCCCAGCATTTT. This rearrangement joins TRBV27 to TRBJ1-5; D is unresolved. The CDR3 runs 15 residues. CDR1 and CDR2 from the germline V gene are MNHEY and SMNVEV (reference sequence). Trimming removed 4 bases at V and 2 bases at J, with 12 bases between.

This rearrangement joins TRBV7-9 to TRBJ2-7, with a weak D call TRBD1 (6 bases). CDR1 and CDR2 from the germline V gene are SEHNR and FQNEAQ (reference sequence). The CDR3 is made up of 14 amino acids. The V end was cut by 4 bases, the J end by 6 bases, with 16 bases between. In nucleotides, the CDR3 is TGTGCCAGCAGCTCACCGACAGGCGGACGCGAGCAGTACTTC. Translating it yields CASSSPTGGREQYF.

The gene calls are TRBV5-1 and TRBJ1-1, with TRBD1 matching over 10 bases. This CDR3 contains 15 residues. The germline V gene has CDR1 SGHRS and CDR2 YFSETQ. Trimming at V came to 4 bases and at J to 5 bases, leaving 8 bases not matched to a gene. The CDR3, as DNA: TGCGCCAGCAGCACAGGGGGGACAGGGGCTACTGAAGCTTTCTTT. It codes for CASSTGGTGATEAFF.

This clone came up once. The chain uses TRBV6-1 and TRBJ1-5, with 9 bases fitting TRBD1. With 3 bases clipped from V and 6 bases from J, the junction kept 6 bases outside the gene matches. Germline V gene data show CDR1 as MNHNS and CDR2 as SASEGT. This CDR3 contains 15 residues. The CDR3 coding sequence is TGTGCCAGCAGTGACCCCGGGACAGGGAGTCAGCCCCAGCATTTT. Amino acids: CASSDPGTGSQPQHF.